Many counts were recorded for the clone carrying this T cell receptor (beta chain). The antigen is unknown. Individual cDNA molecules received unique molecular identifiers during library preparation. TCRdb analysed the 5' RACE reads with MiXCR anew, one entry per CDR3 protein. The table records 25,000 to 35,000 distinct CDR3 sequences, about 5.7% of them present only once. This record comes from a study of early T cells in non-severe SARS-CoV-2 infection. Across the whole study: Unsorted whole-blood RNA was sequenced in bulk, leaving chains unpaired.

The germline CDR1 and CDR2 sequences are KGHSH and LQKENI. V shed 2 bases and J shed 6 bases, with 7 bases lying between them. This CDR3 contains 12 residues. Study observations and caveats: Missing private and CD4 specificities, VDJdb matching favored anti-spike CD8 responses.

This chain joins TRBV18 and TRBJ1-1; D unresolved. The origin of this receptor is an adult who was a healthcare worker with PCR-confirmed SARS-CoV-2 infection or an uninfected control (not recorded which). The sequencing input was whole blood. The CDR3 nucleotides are TGTGCCAGCTCACCAGGGAGGCCTGAAGCTTTCTTT. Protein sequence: CASSPGRPEAFF.